These 30 T cell receptor beta chains share one sample of origin, sequenced in a study of blood T cells in healthy people across ages. Next came a second PCR, run for about 6 to 11 cycles, which used a sample-barcoded 5' primer along with a J-beta primer mix. TCRdb reprocessed the 5' RACE reads via MiXCR and lists one record per CDR3 protein. The data show 750,000 to 1,000,000 distinct CDR3 sequences, almost 30% seen once. The same specimen was also included in a second study, on T cells of mothers and their children.

Sequenced material: blood. Receptors originate from a woman between 35 and 50 years old in good health.

This chain links TRBV29-1 with TRBJ2-1, with 8 nucleotides matching TRBD1. Germline CDR1 SQVTM, CDR2 ANQGSEA. The CDR3 totals 14 residues. CDR3 sequence reads: CPLGGTGSYNEQFF. In DNA form, the CDR3 reads TGCCCCTTAGGAGGGACAGGCTCCTACAATGAGCAGTTCTTC.

Note on this clonotype: This may arise from a read error, as a much more abundant clone is one base away. The chain links TRBV18 to TRBJ2-5; weak D call: TRBD1 (5 bases). The DNA end lines up better with TRBJ2-7; the J call may be wrong. This CDR3 comprises 15 residues. The germline V gene encodes CDR1 KGHSH and CDR2 LQKENI. The CDR3 nucleotides are TGTGCCAGCTCACCACAAGGGGCAACCCGCTACGAGCAGTACTTC. This codes for CASSPQGATRYEQYF.

This clonotype was recorded many times. The CDR3 here is CSATGPYTGEQFF. The DNA of the CDR3 is TGCAGTGCTACGGGGCCATACACGGGTGAGCAGTTCTTC. V usage is TRBV20-1 and J usage is TRBJ2-1; D is possibly TRBD1 or TRBD2 (5 bases each). With 4 bases removed from V and 9 bases from J, the gap between germline ends came to 16 bases. The CDR3 is made up of 13 amino acids. Germline V lookup: CDR1 DFQATT, CDR2 SNEGSKA (reference sequence).

This clonotype was counted at least ten times. CDR3 sequence reads: CASSQDGAGGSETQYF. The CDR3 DNA reads TGCGCCAGCAGCCAAGATGGGGCGGGGGGGTCGGAGACCCAGTACTTC. The gene calls are TRBV4-1 and TRBJ2-5; TRBD2 matches 9 bases. The CDR3 length is 16 residues. Germline trimming cut 0 bases from V and 5 bases from J; bases unmatched to any gene: 7. Looked up from germline, CDR1 is MGHRA and CDR2 is YSYEKL.

This clonotype was detected only a few times. The genes are TRBV7-8 and TRBJ2-2; TRBD1 matches at 9 bases. The CDR3 consists of 17 residues. Losses at the gene ends were 3 bases for V and 1 base for J; bases not matched to a gene: 6. Germline V gives CDR1 SGHVS, CDR2 FQNEAQ. The DNA of the CDR3 is TGTGCCAGCAGCTTTACAGGGGGCCCTCTGAACACCGGGGAGCTGTTTTTT. This translates into CASSFTGGPLNTGELFF.

The sample holds many counts of this clonotype. The rearrangement links TRBV28 to TRBJ2-3; 8 bases are shared with TRBD1. V lost 3 bases and J lost 0; bases outside the gene matches: 5. The CDR3 covers 16 residues. Germline V gives CDR1 MDHEN, CDR2 SYDVKM. The CDR3 region is CASSFLGQGSTDTQYF. The CDR3 DNA follows: TGTGCCAGCAGTTTTCTCGGACAGGGCAGCACAGATACGCAGTATTTT.

The chain combines TRBV7-2 with TRBJ1-6, with D unresolved. This CDR3 spans 13 amino acids. V shed 8 bases and J shed 6 bases, with 11 bases lying between them. The germline CDR1 and CDR2 sequences are SGHTA and FQGNSA. The CDR3 reads CASRPGTNSPLHF. Written as DNA, the CDR3 is TGTGCCAGCCGCCCGGGCACTAATTCACCCCTCCACTTT.

This sequence joins TRBV21-1 and TRBJ2-3; the table's D call TRBD2 went unverified against the DNA. TRBV21-1 is flagged as a pseudogene. The CDR3 totals 14 residues. Written as DNA, the CDR3 is TGTGCCAGCAACGGACTAGTAGACACAGATACGCAGTATTTT. Amino acids: CASNGLVDTDTQYF.

This clonotype appeared a few times. The gene calls are TRBV27 and TRBJ1-6; D call uncertain. Germline V gene data show CDR1 as MNHEY and CDR2 as SMNVEV (reference sequence). V was shortened by 2 bases and J by 6 bases, with 14 bases between the two germline ends. CDR3 length equals 16 residues. CDR3: CASSLQSLSGNSPLHF. In nucleotides, the CDR3 is TGTGCCAGCAGTTTACAATCCCTCTCGGGTAATTCACCCCTCCACTTT.

The V gene is TRBV20-1, the J gene TRBJ2-5; no clear D. The CDR3 is 14 amino acids. CDR1 is DFQATT, CDR2 SNEGSKA, per germline (reference sequence). The V and J ends lost 1 base and 4 bases respectively, with 13 bases between them. Here the CDR3 reads CSARVVTLSETQYF. The CDR3, as DNA: TGCAGTGCTAGAGTGGTCACCCTGTCAGAGACCCAGTACTTC.

The chain links TRBV6-1 to TRBJ2-3; D is unresolved. Germline CDR1 MNHNS, CDR2 SASEGT. Trimming shortened V by 6 bases and J by 4 bases, and 8 bases separated the two germline ends. The CDR3 consists of 12 residues. CDR3 coding DNA: TGTGCCAGCAGGGGGTATGCAGATACGCAGTATTTT. This translates into CASRGYADTQYF.

V is TRBV7-2 and J is TRBJ2-1, with TRBD1 as a possible D gene (5 bases). V lost 5 bases and J 5 bases, leaving 19 bases between the germline ends. This CDR3 is 16 amino acids long. The germline CDR1 and CDR2 sequences are SGHTA and FQGNSA. CDR3 sequence: CTSSPGRRGINNEQFF. CDR3 DNA sequence: TGTACCAGCAGCCCCGGCCGAAGGGGAATCAACAATGAGCAGTTCTTC.

Only a few counts were recorded for this clonotype. This chain links TRBV11-2 with TRBJ2-4; a possible D gene is TRBD1 (6 bases). From germline, CDR1 is SGHAT and CDR2 FQNNGV. The CDR3 is 14 residues long. The V end lost 8 bases, the J end lost 1 base, and 12 bases lay between the germline ends. The CDR3 loop reads CASGERGAKNIQYF. The CDR3 nucleotides read TGTGCCAGCGGCGAAAGGGGGGCCAAAAACATTCAGTACTTC.

This clonotype was observed once. This could be a read error, since a much larger clone is one nucleotide away. This sequence joins TRBV4-1 and TRBJ1-2; the D is unclear. CDR1 and CDR2 from the germline V gene are MGHRA and YSYEKL. This CDR3 contains 14 residues. The CDR3 DNA sequence: TGCGCCAGCAGCCAAGAGAGGGCGAACTATGGCCACACCTTC. This codes for CASSQERANYGHTF.

V gene TRBV5-1 combines with J gene TRBJ2-2, with a possible D match to TRBD1 (6 bases). The germline V gene has CDR1 SGHRS and CDR2 YFSETQ. V was cut by 4 bases and J by 3 bases, with 10 bases left in between. This CDR3 region has 14 residues. CDR3 bases: TGCGCCAGCAGCGTGAACAGGGACACCGGGGAGCTGTTTTTT. Residues: CASSVNRDTGELFF.

This clonotype was seen ten or more times. This may be a read error, as it is one base from a much larger clone. This rearrangement joins TRBV29-1 to TRBJ2-5; D call uncertain. This CDR3 spans 12 amino acids. The germline gives CDR1 SQVTM, CDR2 ANQGSEA. This CDR3 reads CSGEGIQETQYF. CDR3 DNA: TGCAGCGGTGAAGGGATACAAGAGACCCAGTACTTC.

In its sample, this clonotype was seen many times. The chain couples TRBV29-1 to TRBJ1-2; D is possibly TRBD1 (6 bases). Germline V lookup: CDR1 SQVTM, CDR2 ANQGSEA. The CDR3 has 13 residues. V dropped 4 bases and J dropped 1 base, with 10 bases sitting between them. The CDR3 here is CSVGGGGNYGYTF. The CDR3 DNA is TGCAGCGTTGGAGGGGGAGGTAACTATGGCTACACCTTC.

This clonotype occurred a few times. V and J are TRBV4-1 and TRBJ2-3; D remains unclear. The V end lost 1 base, the J end lost 5 bases, and 10 bases lay between the germline ends. CDR3 length: 14 residues. The germline CDR1 and CDR2 sequences are MGHRA and YSYEKL. The CDR3 reads CASSQVLVGDTQYF. The CDR3 DNA reads as TGCGCCAGCAGCCAAGTGTTAGTGGGAGATACGCAGTATTTT.

In this sample, this clonotype turned up once. A much larger clone sits a single nucleotide away, making a read error possible. The CDR3 nucleotides are TGTACCAGCAGCTTAGGGTCAGGAAGGTCTTATGGCTACACCTTC. Amino acids: CTSSLGSGRSYGYTF. The chain carries TRBV7-2 and TRBJ1-2; D is ambiguous. Trimming took 1 base from V and 5 from J, leaving 14 bases between them. Germline V lookup: CDR1 SGHTA, CDR2 FQGNSA. This CDR3 is built from 15 residues.

V usage is TRBV20-1 and J usage is TRBJ2-7; D is possibly TRBD2 (5 bases). V lost 5 bases and J 2 bases, leaving 13 bases between the germline ends. The CDR3 is 13 amino acids. Germline CDR1 and CDR2: DFQATT and SNEGSKA (reference sequence). The CDR3 loop is CSAPSSETYEQYF. The CDR3 DNA reads TGCAGTGCTCCGAGTAGCGAAACCTACGAGCAGTACTTC.

The chain couples TRBV12-3 or TRBV12-4 to TRBJ1-4; weak D call: TRBD1 (6 bases). The CDR3 has 16 amino acids. Deletions cut 8 bases from V and 10 bases from J, with 26 bases between. The CDR3: CASGSTGQSPPGKLFF. The CDR3 DNA sequence: TGTGCCAGCGGAAGCACCGGACAGAGCCCTCCGGGAAAACTGTTTTTT.

This chain links TRBV12-3 or TRBV12-4 with TRBJ1-1; D may be TRBD1 (5 bases). V was cut by 5 bases and J by 5 bases, with 24 bases left in between. This CDR3 is built from 17 residues. As DNA, the CDR3 is TGTGCCAGCAGTACCAGTGAGGGCCCCAGATGGGGGACTGAAGCTTTCTTT. This gives the protein CASSTSEGPRWGTEAFF.

Ten or more counts support this clonotype. The genes are TRBV27 and TRBJ2-3; 10 nucleotides line up with TRBD2. This CDR3 is 15 amino acids long. With V trimmed by 3 bases and J by 1 base, 1 base remained unmatched. CDR1 is MNHEY and CDR2 is SMNVEV in the germline V gene (reference sequence). CDR3 sequence: CASSLTSGRTDTQYF. The DNA of the CDR3 is TGTGCCAGCAGTTTGACTAGCGGGCGCACAGATACGCAGTATTTT.

This clonotype was observed a few times. The chain uses TRBV5-1 and TRBJ2-7; 7 bases line up with TRBD1. The ends lost 2 bases at V and 3 bases at J; junction bases unmatched: 5. Germline V gives CDR1 SGHRS, CDR2 YFSETQ. CDR3 length: 14 residues. CDR3: CASSLPRDSYEQYF. The CDR3 region has the DNA TGCGCCAGCAGCTTACCCCGGGACAGCTACGAGCAGTACTTC.

There are many counts of this clonotype. At one end, the junction sequence differs from germline, possibly due to a read error. J is TRBJ2-7 and V is TRBV12-3 or TRBV12-4, with 7 nucleotides matching TRBD1. CDR3 length: 12 amino acids. This chain's CDR3 is CAGSLTGLEQYF. The CDR3, as DNA: TGTGCCGGCAGTTTGACAGGGCTCGAGCAGTACTTC.

This clonotype was recorded many times. The chain employs TRBV4-1 and TRBJ2-5; the D gene is possibly TRBD2 (5 bases). Deletions cut 1 base from V and 5 bases from J, with 11 bases between. Germline loops: CDR1 MGHRA, CDR2 YSYEKL. This CDR3 comprises 14 residues. The CDR3 coding sequence is TGCGCCAGCAGCCAAGGACCGAGGGAGGAGACCCAGTACTTC. Translated: CASSQGPREETQYF.

This clonotype was seen only a few times. The J gene is TRBJ1-1, the V gene TRBV29-1; no clear D. The germline gives CDR1 SQVTM, CDR2 ANQGSEA. Deletions cut 5 bases from V and 1 base from J, with 14 bases between. This CDR3 contains 14 residues. The CDR3 DNA is TGCAGCGTTATGCGCCCCAAGGGGAACACTGAAGCTTTCTTT. It yields the protein CSVMRPKGNTEAFF. The full variable domain, with the rest looked up from reference TRBV29-1 and TRBJ1-1, is SAVISQKPSRDICQRGTSLTIQCQVDSQVTMMFWYRQQPGQSLTLIATANQGSEATYESGFVIDKFPISRPNLTFSTLTVSNMSPEDSSIYLCSVMRPKGNTEAFFGQGTRLTVV.

This clonotype was seen more than once but under ten times. The gene calls are TRBV27 and TRBJ2-7, with D unresolved. Per germline, CDR1 MNHEY and CDR2 SMNVEV (reference sequence). Trimming cost V 6 bases and J 7 bases, with 13 bases left between them. The CDR3 is 12 residues long. The CDR3 here is CASSTLRGEQYF. For the CDR3, the DNA is TGTGCCAGCAGCACCCTTCGTGGGGAGCAGTACTTC.

Only a few counts were recorded for this clonotype. V usage is TRBV15 and J usage is TRBJ2-5; D call uncertain. Germline lookup yields CDR1 LNHNV and CDR2 YYDKDF (reference sequence). CDR3 length equals 15 residues. V was clipped by 1 base and J by 7 bases, with 16 bases between them. The CDR3 DNA sequence: TGTGCCACCAGCAGAGGGAGAGCCGTTAATAGGACCCAGTACTTC. It codes for CATSRGRAVNRTQYF.

Here the CDR3 DNA reads TGTGCCAGCAGTTCTCGCGGGACAGTTGAAGCTTTCTTT. As protein: CASSSRGTVEAFF. V is TRBV28 and J is TRBJ1-1; 7 nucleotides agree with TRBD1. The CDR3 loop spans 13 amino acids. V shed 4 bases, J shed 7 bases, and the junction held 6 bases outside the gene matches. Germline V CDR1 and CDR2: MDHEN, SYDVKM.